Within the sample, the clone carrying this TCR beta chain is medium-sized (0.01 to 0.1%). Its antigen is still unknown. Other DNA sequences within the sample encode an identical CDR3. Every patient underwent thyroid surgery untreated. The data stem from a study of metastatic and nonmetastatic thyroid tumors. The wider study: Blood and tumor or nodule tissue repertoires from malignant and benign thyroid patients were compared. Findings and caveats of the study: Benign nodules reportedly had significantly lower TCR beta diversity than malignant thyroid tumors in blood and tumor.

Losses at the gene ends were 4 bases for V and 3 bases for J; bases not matched to a gene: 9. Germline V lookup: CDR1 KGHSH, CDR2 LQKENI. The CDR3 spans 16 residues. In the original workflow: A classifier for distant metastasis in papillary thyroid cancer was constructed using CDR3 differences observed across clinicopathological groups. TCRdb re-called the PCR reads with MiXCR. TCRdb assigned the V and J calls; the authors' analysis was not used. The sample holds about 4,000 clones, under 40% seen once. Sequencing input: adjacent normal tissue. The chain employs TRBV18 and TRBJ2-3, with 8 bases aligning to TRBD2. This receptor was identified in a female donor with papillary thyroid cancer or a benign thyroid nodule (not recorded which). Some clones in this sample may be carry-over from other donors' samples. The CDR3 loop reads CASSLTSGSKTDTQYF. The CDR3 bases are TGTGCCAGCTCACTTACCAGCGGGAGTAAAACAGATACGCAGTATTTT.